A single sample is the source of the 28 T cell receptor beta chains below, sequenced in a study of T cell responses to AZD1222 COVID-19 vaccine. Assay used: immunoSEQ multiplex PCR; TCRdb lists only in-frame clones, some missing. The sample has 90,000 to 150,000 clones; around 90% are singletons. The sequenced sample was peripheral blood, obtained 28 days after the second AZD1222 dose. Every receptor here comes from an adult who received the AZD1222 COVID-19 vaccine.

This chain joins TRBV6-2 or TRBV6-3 and TRBJ2-3; D gene unclear. Germline CDR1 and CDR2: MNHEY and SVGEGT. Between the trimmed V and J ends, which lost 2 bases and 2 bases, there was a span of 8 bases. CDR3 length: 14 amino acids. CDR3 residues: CASSYKGLTDTQYF. The CDR3 bases are TGTGCCAGCAGTTACAAGGGTCTCACAGATACGCAGTATTTT.

This clone came up once. The J gene is TRBJ2-3, the V gene TRBV6-2 or TRBV6-3; D perhaps matches TRBD2 (6 bases). The CDR3 is 17 amino acids. CDR1 MNHEY and CDR2 SVGEGT come from the germline V gene. Trimming took 2 bases from V and 0 from J, leaving 15 bases between them. CDR3 DNA sequence: TGTGCCAGCAGTTACGAGGCGGGGAAAGCTAGCACAGATACGCAGTATTTT. Translating it yields CASSYEAGKASTDTQYF.

The chain uses TRBV6-2 or TRBV6-3 and TRBJ1-5; a possible D gene is TRBD1 (5 bases). V dropped 6 bases and J dropped 2 bases, with 14 bases sitting between them. CDR1 is MNHEY and CDR2 is SVGEGT in the germline V gene. This CDR3 region has 15 residues. CDR3 residues: CASSGRGLGNQPQHF. The DNA for the CDR3 is TGTGCCAGCAGCGGTCGGGGGTTGGGCAATCAGCCCCAGCATTTT.

J is TRBJ1-4 and V is TRBV7-2; the D gene is possibly TRBD1 (5 bases). Germline V gene lookup returns CDR1 SGHTA and CDR2 FQGNSA. V lost 5 bases and J 1 base, leaving 11 bases between the germline ends. The CDR3 is 15 amino acids. CDR3: CASSPSGGTNEKLFF. DNA for the CDR3: TGTGCCAGCAGCCCCAGTGGGGGAACTAATGAAAAACTGTTTTTT.

The chain employs TRBV28 and TRBJ1-3; D call uncertain. Germline CDR1 is MDHEN and CDR2 is SYDVKM. This CDR3 has 16 amino acids. V was trimmed by 5 bases and J by 7 bases, leaving 21 bases between them. CDR3: CASSLTTDSALNTIYF. For the CDR3, the DNA is TGTGCCAGCAGTCTCACCACAGATAGTGCCCTCAACACCATATATTTT.

The table lists this clone with a count of one. V is TRBV21-1 and J is TRBJ1-1. TRBV21-1 is recorded as a pseudogene. CDR3 length equals 16 residues. CDR3 amino acids: CASDGGTGGWNTEAFF. The CDR3 DNA sequence: TGTGCCAGCGATGGAGGGACGGGAGGATGGAACACTGAAGCTTTCTTT.

The CDR3 reads CASSTDNYSNQPQHF. The DNA of the CDR3 is TGTGCCAGTAGTACAGACAACTATAGCAATCAGCCCCAGCATTTT. The rearrangement uses TRBV19 and TRBJ1-5; no clear D gene. V dropped 4 bases and J dropped 0 bases, with 10 bases sitting between them. Germline CDR1 reads LNHDA; CDR2 reads SQIVND (reference sequence). The CDR3 loop spans 15 amino acids.

The rearrangement uses TRBV6-5 and TRBJ1-2; D may be TRBD1 (5 bases). The germline V gene encodes CDR1 MNHEY and CDR2 SVGAGI. V was cut by 7 bases and J by 3 bases, with 15 bases left in between. CDR3 length: 14 residues. In nucleotides, the CDR3 is TGTGCCAGCACCCAGCCCAGGGATCACTATGGCTACACCTTC. This sequence encodes CASTQPRDHYGYTF.

The chain joins TRBV5-1 to TRBJ2-1; D is unresolved. Germline V gene lookup returns CDR1 SGHRS and CDR2 YFSETQ. The CDR3 runs 14 residues. Trimming left V 2 bases short and J 10 bases short, with 16 bases between. CDR3 DNA: TGCGCCAGCAGCTTATCTCGGCGCGTTGGAGAGCAGTTCTTC. The encoded protein is CASSLSRRVGEQFF.

This rearrangement joins TRBV27 to TRBJ2-1; no firm D call. V shed 2 bases and J shed 0 bases, with 11 bases lying between them. The CDR3 runs to 16 residues. Germline V gene sequence: CDR1 MNHEY, CDR2 SMNVEV (reference sequence). In DNA form, the CDR3 reads TGTGCCAGCAGTTTACGGTGGGCAGTCTCCTACAATGAGCAGTTCTTC. Amino acids: CASSLRWAVSYNEQFF.

This clone came up a few times. The chain employs TRBV6-2 or TRBV6-3 and TRBJ1-5; D possibly corresponds to TRBD1 (6 bases). The CDR3 consists of 15 residues. The germline CDR1 and CDR2 sequences are MNHEY and SVGEGT. The V end was cut by 0 bases, the J end by 3 bases, with 9 bases between. CDR3 in DNA: TGTGCCAGCAGTTACTCCGGGGGCTTCAATCAGCCCCAGCATTTT. Translating it yields CASSYSGGFNQPQHF.

This clone was recorded only once. This sequence joins TRBV15 and TRBJ2-2, with D maybe TRBD1 (6 bases). The CDR3 runs to 15 residues. CDR1 is LNHNV, CDR2 YYDKDF, per germline (reference sequence). The ends were cut back, 6 bases at V and 3 bases at J, with 14 bases in the middle. CDR3 sequence (DNA): TGTGCCACCAGAAAGGGACATCGGGACACCGGGGAGCTGTTTTTT. Encoded protein: CATRKGHRDTGELFF.

This clone was observed a single time. The chain is built from TRBV28 and TRBJ1-1; 8 bases are shared with TRBD1. The CDR3 covers 14 residues. Germline-derived CDR1 and CDR2 are MDHEN and SYDVKM. J lost 1 base, V lost 6 bases, and 4 bases had no gene match. The CDR3 nucleotides are TGTGCCAGCAGAACGACAGGGGAGAACACTGAAGCTTTCTTT. It translates to CASRTTGENTEAFF.

This chain links TRBV2 with TRBJ1-1, with a possible D match to TRBD1 (5 bases). Trimming cost V 4 bases and J 1 base, with 7 bases left between them. The CDR3 consists of 13 residues. Germline V gene data show CDR1 as SNHLY and CDR2 as FYNNEI. The CDR3 DNA reads as TGTGCCAGCAGTGGACAGCCGAACACTGAAGCTTTCTTT. This sequence encodes CASSGQPNTEAFF.

The V gene is TRBV5-1, the J gene TRBJ1-1; 7 nucleotides agree with TRBD1. CDR3 size: 13 residues. The germline CDR1 and CDR2 sequences are SGHRS and YFSETQ. The V gene end was trimmed by 5 bases and the J gene end by 5 bases; junction bases not matched to a gene: 6. CDR3: CASSEQGGTEAFF. For the CDR3, the DNA is TGCGCCAGCAGTGAGCAGGGGGGGACTGAAGCTTTCTTT.

V is TRBV5-1 and J is TRBJ2-2; 12 positions match TRBD2. The CDR3 length is 16 residues. J lost 5 bases, V lost 4 bases, and 6 bases had no gene match. Germline assignment: CDR1 SGHRS and CDR2 YFSETQ. The CDR3 region is CASSPTSGGLTGELFF. The CDR3 region has the DNA TGCGCCAGCAGCCCGACTAGCGGGGGATTGACCGGGGAGCTGTTTTTT.

This chain connects TRBV7-2 to TRBJ2-7, with D unresolved. The germline V gene encodes CDR1 SGHTA and CDR2 FQGNSA. The V end was cut by 1 base, the J end by 2 bases, with 6 bases between. The CDR3 length is 13 residues. As DNA, the CDR3 is TGTGCCAGCAGCTTAGGAGGCCCCTACGAGCAGTACTTC. It encodes CASSLGGPYEQYF.

The rearrangement links TRBV7-6 to TRBJ1-3; tentatively, D is TRBD1 (5 bases). Trimming took off 1 base at V and 2 bases at J, with 21 bases between the two ends. The CDR3 contains 19 residues. CDR1 is SGHVS, CDR2 FNYEAQ, per germline. CDR3 nucleotide sequence: TGTGCCAGCAGCTTAGGGCCGGGACTTCAAAGGGCGGCTGGAAACACCATATATTTT. This gives the protein CASSLGPGLQRAAGNTIYF. Together with reference TRBV7-6 and TRBJ1-3, the CDR3 gives the full variable domain: GAGVSQSPRYKVTKRGQDVALRCDPISGHVSLYWYRQALGQGPEFLTYFNYEAQQDKSGLPNDRFSAERPEGSISTLTIQRTEQRDSAMYRCASSLGPGLQRAAGNTIYFGEGSWLTVV.

This clone was counted only a few times. DNA of the CDR3: TGTGCCAGCATTAGAATGAGAGGGACGGACTATGGCTACACCTTC. This translates into CASIRMRGTDYGYTF. The J gene is TRBJ1-2, the V gene TRBV6-5; possibly TRBD1 for D (5 bases). Trimming removed 7 bases at V and 3 bases at J, with 18 bases between. The V gene's germline CDR1 is MNHEY and CDR2 SVGAGI. The CDR3 has 15 amino acids.

The chain links TRBV7-9 to TRBJ2-7, with 9 bases fitting TRBD1. V lost 3 bases, J lost 3 bases, and 6 bases stayed unmatched. The V gene's germline CDR1 is SEHNR and CDR2 FQNEAQ (reference sequence). The length of the CDR3 is 15 residues. DNA of the CDR3: TGTGCCAGCAGCTTGGGACAGGGTTCTTTCTACGAGCAGTACTTC. It specifies CASSLGQGSFYEQYF. The entire variable domain, with the rest obtained from reference TRBV7-9 and TRBJ2-7, is as follows: DTGVSQNPRHKITKRGQNVTFRCDPISEHNRLYWYRQTLGQGPEFLTYFQNEAQLEKSRLLSDRFSAERPKGSFSTLEIQRTEQGDSAMYLCASSLGQGSFYEQYFGPGTRLTVT.

This sequence joins TRBV19 and TRBJ1-6; tentative D call: TRBD1 (6 bases). V dropped 5 bases and J dropped 9 bases, with 11 bases sitting between them. The germline CDR1 and CDR2 sequences are LNHDA and SQIVND (reference sequence). The CDR3 extends over 13 amino acids. CDR3 DNA: TGTGCCAGTAGTGAGCAGGGGCGTTCACCCCTCCACTTT. This sequence encodes CASSEQGRSPLHF.

The chain is built from TRBV3-1 (or the pseudogene TRBV3-2) and TRBJ2-6; no definite D call. The V end was cut by 1 base, the J end by 0 bases, with 13 bases between. Germline CDR1 is LGHDT and CDR2 is YNNKEL (reference sequence). This CDR3 has 18 amino acids. The DNA for the CDR3 is TGTGCCAGCAGCCAAGGAGTCAGTAAAAGCTCTGGGGCCAACGTCCTGACTTTC. Its translation: CASSQGVSKSSGANVLTF.

The V gene is TRBV7-2, the J gene TRBJ1-5; weak D call: TRBD1 (5 bases). The V end lost 4 bases, the J end lost 3 bases, and 13 bases lay between the germline ends. CDR1 is SGHTA and CDR2 is FQGNSA in the germline V gene. The CDR3 spans 15 residues. CDR3 loop: CASSSESGYNQPQHF. The CDR3 DNA follows: TGTGCCAGCAGCTCAGAATCAGGGTACAATCAGCCCCAGCATTTT.

This clone has just a few counts. The V gene is TRBV19, the J gene TRBJ2-7; D gene ambiguous. Trimming left V 5 bases short and J 0 bases short, with 5 bases between. Germline CDR1 reads LNHDA; CDR2 reads SQIVND (reference sequence). CDR3 size: 12 residues. CDR3 sequence (DNA): TGTGCCAGTAGTGACAACTCCTACGAGCAGTACTTC. Encoded protein: CASSDNSYEQYF.

The chain combines TRBV2 with TRBJ1-6, with D perhaps TRBD1 (6 bases). Germline CDR1 reads SNHLY; CDR2 reads FYNNEI. V was pared by 7 bases and J by 5 bases, with 21 bases between. This CDR3 has 17 amino acids. For the CDR3, the DNA is TGTGCCAGCACCAAAGGGACGCTCCAGGGGAATAATTCACCCCTCCACTTT. Translating it yields CASTKGTLQGNNSPLHF.

The V gene is TRBV5-1, the J gene TRBJ2-3; D is perhaps TRBD1 (6 bases). This CDR3 spans 14 amino acids. CDR1 is SGHRS and CDR2 is YFSETQ in the germline V gene. Trimming took off 4 bases at V and 4 bases at J, with 13 bases between the two ends. In nucleotides, the CDR3 is TGCGCCAGCAGCGGCACAGGGAACGCAGATACGCAGTATTTT. Encoded protein: CASSGTGNADTQYF.

The chain employs TRBV2 and TRBJ2-7, with 7 bases matching TRBD2. V gave up 6 bases and J gave up 3 bases; unmatched junction bases: 11. The CDR3 is 15 amino acids. Germline V gene sequence: CDR1 SNHLY, CDR2 FYNNEI. CDR3 bases: TGTGCCAGCAGCCTGGAAGCGGGGCACCGCTACGAGCAGTACTTC. It translates to CASSLEAGHRYEQYF.

This clone was seen a single time. This sequence joins TRBV7-3 and TRBJ2-3; possibly TRBD2 for D (5 bases). Trimming took off 4 bases at V and 3 bases at J, with 11 bases between the two ends. The CDR3 spans 14 residues. Germline values: CDR1 SGHTA, CDR2 FQGTGA. The CDR3 loop is CASSSTRVTDTQYF. CDR3 coding DNA: TGTGCCAGCAGCTCCACTAGGGTTACAGATACGCAGTATTTT.